This TCR beta chain was obtained from a study of T cell responses to AZD1222 COVID-19 vaccine. The study, taken as a whole, reports: Nearly half of spike-specific TCRs reportedly target unmutated variant regions. Vaccine-related CD4 TCRs covered spike, predominating at 160-218 and 743-854. The donor group comprised mostly white British people and more females; the analysis possibly underestimated clonal diversity.

This clone was counted only a few times. Its antigen remains unknown. The data were produced by immunoSEQ multiplex PCR, yet TCRdb's version contains in-frame clones alone and is incomplete. The sample lists around 130,000 clones, 75% to 95% occurring once. The study pooled second doses at about 4 or about 12 weeks. The sequence came from an adult who received the AZD1222 COVID-19 vaccine. The sample was peripheral blood, taken 28 days after the second AZD1222 dose.

CDR3 region: CASSQGAGYGYTF. The CDR3 nucleotides are TGCGCCAGCAGCCAAGGGGCCGGCTATGGCTACACCTTC. This chain uses TRBV4-1 with TRBJ1-2; D is unclear. The CDR3 sequence is 13 residues long. Germline loops: CDR1 MGHRA, CDR2 YSYEKL. V was pared by 1 base and J by 4 bases, with 7 bases between.